This T cell receptor (beta chain) originates from a study of blood T cell repertoires in COVID-19. For the study at large: Sites in the United States, Italy and Spain provided acute and convalescent COVID-19 samples.

J was trimmed by 6 bases and V by 0 bases; bases with no gene match: 1. Germline CDR1 and CDR2: SGDLS and YYNGEE. This CDR3 has 14 residues. Here immunoSEQ multiplex PCR was the method, and the copy in TCRdb shows in-frame clones only, minus some. The sample lists some 250,000 clones, around three quarters seen once, with around 3.2% in the top ten. Sample: peripheral blood. V and J are TRBV9 and TRBJ1-5; 9 nucleotides align to TRBD1. The sequence was obtained from a woman older than 75 with acute or convalescent COVID-19. The CDR3 sequence is CASSVGTGVQPQHF. The DNA of the CDR3 is TGTGCCAGCAGCGTAGGGACAGGGGTTCAGCCCCAGCATTTT.